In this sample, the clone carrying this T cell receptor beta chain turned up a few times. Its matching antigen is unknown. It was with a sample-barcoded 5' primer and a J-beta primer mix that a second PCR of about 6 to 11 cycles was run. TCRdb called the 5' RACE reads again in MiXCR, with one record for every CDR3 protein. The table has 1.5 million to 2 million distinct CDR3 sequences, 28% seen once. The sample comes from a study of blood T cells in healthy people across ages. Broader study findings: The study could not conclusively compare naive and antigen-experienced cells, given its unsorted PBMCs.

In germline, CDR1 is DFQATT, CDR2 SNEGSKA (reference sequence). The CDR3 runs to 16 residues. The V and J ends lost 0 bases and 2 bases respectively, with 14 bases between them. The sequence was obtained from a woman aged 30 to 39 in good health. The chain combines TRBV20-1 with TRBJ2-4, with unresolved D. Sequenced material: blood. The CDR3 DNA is TGCAGTGCTAGAGACACCGAGTGGGATACCAAAAACATTCAGTACTTC. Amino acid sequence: CSARDTEWDTKNIQYF.